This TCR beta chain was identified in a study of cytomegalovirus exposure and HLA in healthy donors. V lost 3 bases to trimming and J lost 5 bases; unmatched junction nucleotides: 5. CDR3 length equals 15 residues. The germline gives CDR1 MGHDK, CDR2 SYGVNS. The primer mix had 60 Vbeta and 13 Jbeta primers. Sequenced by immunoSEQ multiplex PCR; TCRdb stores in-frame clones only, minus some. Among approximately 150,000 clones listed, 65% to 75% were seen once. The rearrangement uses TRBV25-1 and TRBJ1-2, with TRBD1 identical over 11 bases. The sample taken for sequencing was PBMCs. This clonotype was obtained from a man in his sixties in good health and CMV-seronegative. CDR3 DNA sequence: TGTGCCAGCAGTGAGGGGACAGGGGGTAAATATGGCTACACCTTC. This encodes CASSEGTGGKYGYTF.